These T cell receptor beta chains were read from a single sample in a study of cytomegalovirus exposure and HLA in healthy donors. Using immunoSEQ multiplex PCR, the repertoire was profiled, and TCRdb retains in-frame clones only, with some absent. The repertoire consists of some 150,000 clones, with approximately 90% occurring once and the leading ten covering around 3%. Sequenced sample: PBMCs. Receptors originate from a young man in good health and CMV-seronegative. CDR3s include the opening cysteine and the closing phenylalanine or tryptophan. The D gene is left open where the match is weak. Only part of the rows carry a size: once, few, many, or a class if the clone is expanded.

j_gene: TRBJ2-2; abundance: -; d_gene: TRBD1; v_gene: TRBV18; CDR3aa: CASSPGTDTGELFF; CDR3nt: TGTGCCAGCTCACCCGGGACAGACACCGGGGAGCTGTTTTTT
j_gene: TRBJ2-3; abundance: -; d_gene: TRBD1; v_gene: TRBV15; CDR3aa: CATSRSTYGQGSDTQYF; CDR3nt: TGTGCCACCAGCAGATCCACCTACGGACAGGGTTCGGATACGCAGTATTTT
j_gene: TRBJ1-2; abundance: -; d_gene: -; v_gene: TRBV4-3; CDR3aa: CASSQDQGRLVGYTF; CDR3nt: TGCGCCAGCAGCCAAGATCAGGGCAGGTTGGTTGGCTACACCTTC
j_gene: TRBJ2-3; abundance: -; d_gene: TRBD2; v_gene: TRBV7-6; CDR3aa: CASSLGLAGDTQYF; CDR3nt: TGTGCCAGCAGCCTAGGACTAGCGGGAGATACGCAGTATTTT
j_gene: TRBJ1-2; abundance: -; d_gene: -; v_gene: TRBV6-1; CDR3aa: CASSLHREGSYGYTF; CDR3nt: TGTGCCAGCAGTTTACACAGGGAGGGGTCCTATGGCTACACCTTC
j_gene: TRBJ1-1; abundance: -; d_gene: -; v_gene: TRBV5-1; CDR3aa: CASRTANTEAFF; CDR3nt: TGCGCCAGCCGGACAGCGAACACTGAAGCTTTCTTT
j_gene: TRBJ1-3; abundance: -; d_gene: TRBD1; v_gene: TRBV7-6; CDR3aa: CASSPDRASGNTIYF; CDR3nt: TGTGCCAGCAGCCCGGACAGGGCTAGTGGAAACACCATATATTTT
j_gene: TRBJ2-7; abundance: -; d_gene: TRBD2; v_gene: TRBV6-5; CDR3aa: CASSYRGGVYEQYF; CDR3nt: TGTGCCAGCAGTTACCGTGGGGGGGTCTACGAGCAGTACTTC
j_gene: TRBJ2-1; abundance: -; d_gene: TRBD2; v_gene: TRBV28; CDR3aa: CASSRGGLAVYNEQFF; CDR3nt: TGTGCCAGCAGCCGCGGTGGGCTAGCGGTCTACAATGAGCAGTTCTTC
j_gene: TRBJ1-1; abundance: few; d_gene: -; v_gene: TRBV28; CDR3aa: CASSFWGQGGRKAFF; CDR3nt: TGTGCCAGCAGTTTTTGGGGCCAGGGAGGAAGGAAAGCTTTCTTT
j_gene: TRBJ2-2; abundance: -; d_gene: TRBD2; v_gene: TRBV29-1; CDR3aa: CSVGGRAYTGELFF; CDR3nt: TGCAGCGTTGGAGGGAGGGCCTACACCGGGGAGCTGTTTTTT
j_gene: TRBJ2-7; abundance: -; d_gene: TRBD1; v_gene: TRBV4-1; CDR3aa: CASSQRERTGDYEQYF; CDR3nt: TGCGCCAGCAGCCAAAGAGAAAGGACAGGGGACTACGAGCAGTACTTC
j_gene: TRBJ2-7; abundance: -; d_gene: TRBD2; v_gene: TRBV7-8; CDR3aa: CASSLDRLAVAYEQYF; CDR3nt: TGTGCCAGCAGCTTAGACCGCCTAGCGGTTGCCTACGAGCAGTACTTC
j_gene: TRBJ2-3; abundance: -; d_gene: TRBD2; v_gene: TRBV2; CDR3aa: CASKQRDSTDTQYF; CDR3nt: TGTGCCAGCAAGCAGCGGGATAGCACAGATACGCAGTATTTT
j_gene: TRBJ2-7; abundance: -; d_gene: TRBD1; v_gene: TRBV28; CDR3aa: CASRDRGPDEQYF; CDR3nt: TGTGCCAGCAGGGACAGGGGACCCGACGAGCAGTACTTC
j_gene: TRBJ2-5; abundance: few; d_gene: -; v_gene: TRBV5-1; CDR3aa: CASSFGDRGQETQYF; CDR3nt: TGCGCCAGCAGCTTTGGGGATCGGGGACAAGAGACCCAGTACTTC
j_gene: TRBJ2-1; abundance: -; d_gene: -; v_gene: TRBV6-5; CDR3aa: CASSFQGLYNEQFF; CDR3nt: TGTGCCAGCAGTTTTCAGGGTCTCTACAATGAGCAGTTCTTC
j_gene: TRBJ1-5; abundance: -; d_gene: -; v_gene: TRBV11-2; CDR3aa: CASSLDQTSIYSNQPQHF; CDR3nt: TGTGCCAGCAGCTTAGATCAAACTTCAATCTATAGCAATCAGCCCCAGCATTTT
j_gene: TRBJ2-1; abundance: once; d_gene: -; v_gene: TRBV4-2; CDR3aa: CASSQELASYNEQFF; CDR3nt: TGTGCCAGCAGCCAAGAACTAGCATCCTACAATGAGCAGTTCTTC
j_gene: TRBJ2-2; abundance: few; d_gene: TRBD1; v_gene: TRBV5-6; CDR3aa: CASRPGQGFTGELFF; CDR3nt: TGTGCCAGCAGGCCGGGACAGGGGTTCACCGGGGAGCTGTTTTTT
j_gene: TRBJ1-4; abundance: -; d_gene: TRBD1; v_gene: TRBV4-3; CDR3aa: CASSREDRDGEKLFF; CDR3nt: TGCGCCAGCAGCCGAGAGGACAGGGACGGTGAAAAACTGTTTTTT
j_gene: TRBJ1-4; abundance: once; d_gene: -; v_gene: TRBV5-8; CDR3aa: CASSFGIGLNNEKLFF; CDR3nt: TGTGCCAGCAGCTTTGGGATCGGACTGAATAATGAAAAACTGTTTTTT
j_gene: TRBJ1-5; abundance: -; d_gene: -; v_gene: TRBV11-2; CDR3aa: CASSSGNNQPQHF; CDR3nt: TGTGCCAGCAGCTCGGGGAACAATCAGCCCCAGCATTTT
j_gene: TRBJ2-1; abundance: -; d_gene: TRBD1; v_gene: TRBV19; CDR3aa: CASSVGQFEGYNEQFF; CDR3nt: TGTGCCAGTAGTGTGGGACAGTTCGAGGGCTACAATGAGCAGTTCTTC
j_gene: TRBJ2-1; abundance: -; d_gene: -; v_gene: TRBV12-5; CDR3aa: CASGLVGAGEQFF; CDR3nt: TGTGCTAGTGGTTTGGTTGGGGCAGGTGAGCAGTTCTTC
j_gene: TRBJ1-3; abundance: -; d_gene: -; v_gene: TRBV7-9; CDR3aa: CASSSRTYGNTIYF; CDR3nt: TGTGCCAGCAGTAGTAGGACATACGGAAACACCATATATTTT
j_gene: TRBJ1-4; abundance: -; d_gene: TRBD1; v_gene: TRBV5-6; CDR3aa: CASSFPPGQGDEKLFF; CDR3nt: TGTGCCAGCAGCTTCCCCCCGGGACAGGGGGATGAAAAACTGTTTTTT
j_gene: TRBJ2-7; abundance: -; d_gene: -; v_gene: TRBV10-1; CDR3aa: CASGQSSYEQYF; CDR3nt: TGCGCCAGCGGACAGAGTTCCTACGAGCAGTACTTC
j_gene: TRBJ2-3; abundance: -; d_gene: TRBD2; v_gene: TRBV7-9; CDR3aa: CASSWTSGSTSDTQYF; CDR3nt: TGTGCCAGCAGCTGGACTAGCGGGAGTACCTCCGATACGCAGTATTTT
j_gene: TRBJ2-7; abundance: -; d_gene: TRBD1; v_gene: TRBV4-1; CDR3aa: CASSPWTGAGEQYF; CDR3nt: TGCGCCAGCAGCCCGTGGACAGGGGCAGGCGAGCAGTACTTC
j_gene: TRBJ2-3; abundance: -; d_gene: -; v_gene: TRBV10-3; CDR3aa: CAISESTGTDTQYF; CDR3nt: TGTGCCATCAGTGAGTCTACAGGCACAGATACGCAGTATTTT
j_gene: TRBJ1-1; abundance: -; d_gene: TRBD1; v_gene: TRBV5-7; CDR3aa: CASSLMFTGAPEAFF; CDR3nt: TGTGCCAGCAGCTTGATGTTTACAGGGGCCCCTGAAGCTTTCTTT
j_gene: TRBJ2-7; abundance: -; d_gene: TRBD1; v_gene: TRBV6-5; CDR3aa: CASSYSSWDRDYEQYF; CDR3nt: TGTGCCAGCAGTTACTCGAGCTGGGACAGGGACTACGAGCAGTACTTC
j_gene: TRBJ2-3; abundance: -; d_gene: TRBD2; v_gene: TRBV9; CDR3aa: CASSVDPSPSGRATDTQYF; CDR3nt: TGTGCCAGCAGCGTAGATCCTTCACCCAGCGGGAGGGCCACAGATACGCAGTATTTT
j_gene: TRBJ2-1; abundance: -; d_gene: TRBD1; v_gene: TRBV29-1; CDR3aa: CSATGPGTGGNEQFF; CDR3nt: TGCAGCGCTACAGGCCCCGGGACAGGGGGCAATGAGCAGTTCTTC
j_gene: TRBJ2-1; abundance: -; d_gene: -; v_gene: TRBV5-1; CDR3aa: CASSQNNEQFF; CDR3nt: TGCGCCAGCAGCCAAAACAATGAGCAGTTCTTC
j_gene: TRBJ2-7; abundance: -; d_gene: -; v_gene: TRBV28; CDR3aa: CASFSSSSYEQYF; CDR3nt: TGTGCCAGCTTCAGTTCATCCTCCTACGAGCAGTACTTC
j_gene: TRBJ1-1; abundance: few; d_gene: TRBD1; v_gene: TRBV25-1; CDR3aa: CASSDFGQGGTEAFF; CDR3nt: TGTGCCAGCAGTGATTTTGGACAGGGAGGCACTGAAGCTTTCTTT
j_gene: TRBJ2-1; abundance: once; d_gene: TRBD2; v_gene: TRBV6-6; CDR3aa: CASSAGLAVYNEQFF; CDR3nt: TGTGCCAGCAGTGCCGGACTAGCGGTCTACAATGAGCAGTTCTTC
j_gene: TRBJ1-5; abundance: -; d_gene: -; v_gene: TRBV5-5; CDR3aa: CASSPGGVYSNQPQHF; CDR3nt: TGTGCCAGCAGCCCGGGGGGAGTATATAGCAATCAGCCCCAGCATTTT
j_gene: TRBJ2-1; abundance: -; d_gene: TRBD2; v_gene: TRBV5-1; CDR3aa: CASSLRLAGPYNEQFF; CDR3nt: TGCGCCAGCAGCTTGCGCCTAGCGGGGCCCTACAATGAGCAGTTCTTC
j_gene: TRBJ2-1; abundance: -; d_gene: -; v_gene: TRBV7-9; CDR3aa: CASSWLAQNNEQFF; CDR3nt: TGTGCCAGCAGTTGGCTAGCGCAGAACAATGAGCAGTTCTTC
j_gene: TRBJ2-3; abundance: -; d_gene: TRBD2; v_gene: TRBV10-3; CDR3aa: CATAGTSGGQRQGDTQYF; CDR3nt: TGTGCCACCGCCGGGACTAGCGGGGGACAACGTCAGGGAGATACGCAGTATTTT
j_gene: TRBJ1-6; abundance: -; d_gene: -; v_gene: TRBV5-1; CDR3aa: CASSLSVQGDNSPLHF; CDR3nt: TGCGCCAGCAGCTTGTCAGTCCAGGGCGATAATTCACCCCTCCACTTT